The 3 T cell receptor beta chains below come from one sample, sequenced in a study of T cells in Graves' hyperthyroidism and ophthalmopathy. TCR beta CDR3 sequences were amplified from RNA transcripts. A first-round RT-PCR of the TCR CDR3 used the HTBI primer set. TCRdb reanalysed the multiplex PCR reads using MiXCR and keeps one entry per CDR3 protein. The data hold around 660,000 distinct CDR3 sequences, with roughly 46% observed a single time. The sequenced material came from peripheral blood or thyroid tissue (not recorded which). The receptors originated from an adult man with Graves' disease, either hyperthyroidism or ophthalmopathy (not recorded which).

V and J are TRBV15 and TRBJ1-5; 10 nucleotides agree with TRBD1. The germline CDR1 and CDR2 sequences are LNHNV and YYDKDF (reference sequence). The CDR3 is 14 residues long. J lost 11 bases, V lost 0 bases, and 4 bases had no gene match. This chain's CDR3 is CATSRDLGTGAQHF. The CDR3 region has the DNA TGTGCCACCAGCAGAGATCTCGGGACAGGGGCCCAGCATTTT.

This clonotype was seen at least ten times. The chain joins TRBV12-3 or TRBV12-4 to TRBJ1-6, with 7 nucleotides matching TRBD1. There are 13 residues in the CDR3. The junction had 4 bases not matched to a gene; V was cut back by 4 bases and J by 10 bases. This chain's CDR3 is CASSYRGGSPLHF. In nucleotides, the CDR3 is TGTGCCAGCAGTTACAGGGGAGGGTCACCCCTCCACTTT.

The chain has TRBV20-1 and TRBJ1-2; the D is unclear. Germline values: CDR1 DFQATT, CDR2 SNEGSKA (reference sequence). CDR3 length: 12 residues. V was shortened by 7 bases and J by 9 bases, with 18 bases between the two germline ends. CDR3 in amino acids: CSEAINRDRYTF. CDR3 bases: TGCAGTGAAGCGATCAACCGGGATCGCTACACCTTC.